A single sample is the source of the 18 T cell receptor beta chains below, sequenced in a study of OX40 agonist ivuxolimab in advanced cancers. Libraries were prepared by immunoSEQ multiplex PCR; TCRdb keeps only in-frame clonotypes and omits some of them. The table records about 68,000 clones, about 82% of them present only once. The sequenced sample was CD4+ or CD8+ T cells sorted from blood, obtained in a trial of the OX40 agonist ivuxolimab. The receptors here all came from an adult with an advanced solid tumor such as melanoma, head and neck, liver or kidney cancer.

This chain joins TRBV2 and TRBJ1-6; TRBD1 aligns across 11 bases. V lost 4 bases, J lost 10 bases, and 9 bases stayed unmatched. The CDR3 length is 16 residues. The germline V gene encodes CDR1 SNHLY and CDR2 FYNNEI. This CDR3 reads CASSGRWTGGQSPLHF. CDR3 in DNA: TGTGCCAGCAGTGGGAGGTGGACAGGGGGCCAGTCACCCCTCCACTTT.

V is TRBV4-3 and J is TRBJ2-1, with 13 bases lining up with TRBD2. The ends lost 5 bases at V and 6 bases at J; junction bases unmatched: 4. CDR1 and CDR2 from the germline V gene are LGHNA and YSLEER. This CDR3 contains 15 residues. CDR3 nucleotides: TGCGCCAGCAGCAAAAGGACTAGCGGGAGCAATGAGCAGTTCTTC. This gives the protein CASSKRTSGSNEQFF.

The rearrangement links TRBV7-9 to TRBJ1-2; 7 bases are shared with TRBD1. The germline V gene has CDR1 SEHNR and CDR2 FQNEAQ (reference sequence). The CDR3 totals 15 residues. Losses at the gene ends were 5 bases for V and 6 bases for J; bases not matched to a gene: 12. The CDR3: CASSPSQGLHNGYTF. CDR3 nucleotides: TGTGCCAGCAGCCCGTCACAGGGGTTGCACAATGGCTACACCTTC.

This chain joins TRBV10-3 and TRBJ2-3, with 11 bases matching TRBD1. Germline values: CDR1 ENHRY, CDR2 SYGVKD. After removal of 3 bases from V and 3 bases from J, the junction contained 8 bases not matched to a gene. The length of the CDR3 is 17 residues. CDR3 bases: TGTGCCATCAGTGACTCGCCGGGACAGGGGGGTACAGATACGCAGTATTTT. This translates into CAISDSPGQGGTDTQYF.

This sequence joins TRBV25-1 and TRBJ2-1, with 9 positions matching TRBD2. Germline CDR1 reads MGHDK; CDR2 reads SYGVNS. After removal of 7 bases from V and 7 bases from J, the junction contained 5 bases not matched to a gene. The CDR3 contains 13 residues. The DNA for the CDR3 is TGTGCCAGCACCCTTAGCGGGAGAAATGAGCAGTTCTTC. Protein product: CASTLSGRNEQFF.

Remarks on this clone: One end of the junction fails to match germline, which may point to a read error. V gene TRBV11-3 combines with J gene TRBJ2-3, with D possibly being TRBD2 (7 bases). The CDR3 runs to 13 residues. Germline V gene sequence: CDR1 SGHNT, CDR2 YENEEA. CDR3 region: CASGTGGTYTQYF. For the CDR3, the DNA is TGTGCCAGCGGAACGGGGGGCACATATACGCAGTATTTT.

V and J are TRBV27 and TRBJ2-7, with unresolved D. This CDR3 spans 16 amino acids. Looked up from germline, CDR1 is MNHEY and CDR2 is SMNVEV (reference sequence). Trimming removed 6 bases at V and 1 base at J, with 19 bases between. This chain's CDR3 is CASRALSDKRSYEQYF. The DNA of the CDR3 is TGTGCCAGCAGAGCTCTATCAGACAAAAGGTCCTACGAGCAGTACTTC.

CDR3 in DNA: TGTGCCAGTAGTGTAGGACTGACTTTCCAAGAGACCCAGTACTTC. Its protein product is CASSVGLTFQETQYF. The genes are TRBV19 and TRBJ2-5, with D maybe TRBD2 (5 bases). The CDR3 sequence is 15 residues long. CDR1 LNHDA and CDR2 SQIVND come from the germline V gene (reference sequence). V lost 5 bases to trimming and J lost 1 base, with 14 bases between them.

V usage is TRBV5-6 and J usage is TRBJ1-6; possible D gene TRBD1, 5 bases. Germline CDR1 SGHDT, CDR2 YYEEEE. Trimming took 1 base from V and 8 from J, leaving 13 bases between them. CDR3 size: 15 residues. The CDR3 spells CASSLRAAGYSPLHF. In DNA, the CDR3 is TGTGCCAGCAGCTTGAGAGCAGCAGGGTATTCACCCCTCCACTTT. Variable domain in full (rest from reference TRBV5-6 and TRBJ1-6): DAGVTQSPTHLIKTRGQQVTLRCSPKSGHDTVSWYQQALGQGPQFIFQYYEEEERQRGNFPDRFSGHQFPNYSSELNVNALLLGDSALYLCASSLRAAGYSPLHFGNGTRLTVT.

This rearrangement joins TRBV5-4 to TRBJ1-4; the match to TRBD1 covers 8 bases. J lost 8 bases, V lost 3 bases, and 9 bases had no gene match. The germline V gene has CDR1 SGHNT and CDR2 YYREEE (reference sequence). The CDR3 totals 15 residues. CDR3 DNA: TGTGCCAGCAGCTCAGGGCAGGGGGCGGGGGAAAAACTGTTTTTT. Amino acids: CASSSGQGAGEKLFF.

This rearrangement joins TRBV5-4 to TRBJ2-5, with 8 positions matching TRBD1. Germline assignment: CDR1 SGHNT and CDR2 YYREEE (reference sequence). The CDR3 totals 16 residues. Losses at the gene ends were 0 bases for V and 4 bases for J; bases not matched to a gene: 8. The CDR3 loop reads CASSLGGQGAGETQYF. As DNA, the CDR3 is TGTGCCAGCAGCTTGGGGGGCCAGGGGGCAGGAGAGACCCAGTACTTC. Full variable domain (outside the CDR3, taken from reference TRBV5-4 and TRBJ2-5): ETGVTQSPTHLIKTRGQQVTLRCSSQSGHNTVSWYQQALGQGPQFIFQYYREEENGRGNFPPRFSGLQFPNYSSELNVNALELDDSALYLCASSLGGQGAGETQYFGPGTRLLVL.

The chain couples TRBV7-9 to TRBJ1-2; 9 bases are shared with TRBD1. The CDR3 runs 14 residues. Germline CDR1 reads SEHNR; CDR2 reads FQNEAQ (reference sequence). V was clipped by 2 bases and J by 7 bases; unmatched bases: 5. CDR3 region: CASSLSQGAAGYTF. The CDR3 DNA reads TGTGCCAGCAGCTTATCACAGGGGGCAGCTGGCTACACCTTC.

This clone was detected a few times. J is TRBJ1-2 and V is TRBV9, with 12 bases that match TRBD1. Germline V gene data show CDR1 as SGDLS and CDR2 as YYNGEE. Trimming took 4 bases from V and 0 from J; bases not matched to a gene: 7. This CDR3 is 17 amino acids long. The CDR3 sequence: CASSLRGQGAANYGYTF. CDR3 nucleotides: TGTGCCAGCAGCCTCAGGGGACAGGGGGCTGCTAACTATGGCTACACCTTC.

The chain recombines TRBV6-6 with TRBJ2-2, with D possibly TRBD2 on 5 matching bases. Germline CDR1 and CDR2: MNHNY and SVGAGI (reference sequence). V lost 2 bases and J lost 7, with 5 bases in between. The CDR3 has 12 residues. CDR3 residues: CASSYGSGELFF. CDR3 nucleotide sequence: TGTGCCAGCAGTTACGGGAGCGGGGAGCTGTTTTTT.

The chain employs TRBV5-6 and TRBJ1-2; D possibly corresponds to TRBD1 (5 bases). Trimming took 5 bases from V and 5 from J, leaving 13 bases between them. Germline-derived CDR1 and CDR2 are SGHDT and YYEEEE. This CDR3 comprises 13 residues. The CDR3 loop reads CASRGQGRYGYTF. DNA for the CDR3: TGTGCCAGCAGGGGCCAGGGTCGATATGGCTACACCTTC.

The chain employs TRBV14 and TRBJ2-7; 7 positions agree with TRBD1. V lost 4 bases, J lost 3 bases, and 9 bases stayed unmatched. In germline, CDR1 is SGHDN, CDR2 FVKESK. CDR3 length equals 15 residues. The CDR3 DNA reads TGTGCCAGCAGCCTAAGACAGGGTGACCTCTACGAGCAGTACTTC. As protein: CASSLRQGDLYEQYF.

The chain combines TRBV2 with TRBJ2-1; TRBD2 matches at 12 bases. Germline V CDR1 and CDR2: SNHLY, FYNNEI. The CDR3 length is 16 residues. V lost 2 bases and J lost 9; bases outside the gene matches: 8. The CDR3 sequence is CASSESLAGGKREQFF. CDR3 in DNA: TGTGCCAGCAGTGAATCACTAGCGGGAGGTAAGCGTGAGCAGTTCTTC. The variable domain in full, with the rest retrieved from reference TRBV2 and TRBJ2-1, is EPEVTQTPSHQVTQMGQEVILRCVPISNHLYFYWYRQILGQKVEFLVSFYNNEISEKSEIFDDQFSVERPDGSNFTLKIRSTKLEDSAMYFCASSESLAGGKREQFFGPGTRLTVL.

The rearrangement joins TRBV27 to TRBJ1-2; TRBD1 matches 11 bases. Germline V gives CDR1 MNHEY, CDR2 SMNVEV (reference sequence). The CDR3 totals 16 residues. V trimming: 5 bases; J trimming: 4 bases; junction bases outside the gene matches: 9. CDR3 sequence reads: CASSPRTGGVGYGYTF. In DNA form, the CDR3 reads TGTGCCAGCAGTCCTCGGACAGGGGGCGTGGGCTATGGCTACACCTTC.